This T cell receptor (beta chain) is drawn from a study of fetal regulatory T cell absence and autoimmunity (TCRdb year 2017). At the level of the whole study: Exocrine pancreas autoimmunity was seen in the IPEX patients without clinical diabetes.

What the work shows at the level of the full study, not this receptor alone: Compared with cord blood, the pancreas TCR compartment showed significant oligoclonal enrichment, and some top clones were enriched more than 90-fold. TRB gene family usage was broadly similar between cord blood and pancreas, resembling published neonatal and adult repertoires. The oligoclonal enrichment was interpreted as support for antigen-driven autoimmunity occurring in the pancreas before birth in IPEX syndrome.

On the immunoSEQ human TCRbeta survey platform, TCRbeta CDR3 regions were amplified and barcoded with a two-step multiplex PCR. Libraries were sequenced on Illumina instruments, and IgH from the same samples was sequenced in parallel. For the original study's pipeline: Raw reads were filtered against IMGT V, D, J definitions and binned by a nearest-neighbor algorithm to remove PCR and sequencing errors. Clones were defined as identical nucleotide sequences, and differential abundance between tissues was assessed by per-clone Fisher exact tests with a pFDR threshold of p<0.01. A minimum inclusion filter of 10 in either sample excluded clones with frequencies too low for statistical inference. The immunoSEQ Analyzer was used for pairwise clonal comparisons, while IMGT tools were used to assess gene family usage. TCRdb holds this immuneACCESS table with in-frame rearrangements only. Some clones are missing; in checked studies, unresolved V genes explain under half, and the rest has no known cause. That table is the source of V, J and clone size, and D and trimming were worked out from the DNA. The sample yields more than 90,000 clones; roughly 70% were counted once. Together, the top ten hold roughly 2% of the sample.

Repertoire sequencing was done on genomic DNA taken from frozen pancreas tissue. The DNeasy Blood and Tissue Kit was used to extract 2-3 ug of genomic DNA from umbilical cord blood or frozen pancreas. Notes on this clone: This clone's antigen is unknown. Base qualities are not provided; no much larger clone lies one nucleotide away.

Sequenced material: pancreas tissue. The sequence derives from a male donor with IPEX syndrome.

The base sequence is TGTGCCAGCAGCTTCGGACTAGCGGCCCGATACGAGCAGTACTTC. Translated, it gives CASSFGLAARYEQYF. The sequence links TRBV7-2 to TRBJ2-7; 10 bases in the junction line up with TRBD2. There are 15 amino acids in the CDR3, from cysteine to phenylalanine inclusive. The read is trimmed to its CDR3 DNA, 45 bases read in frame from base 1. The germline V gene supplies CDR1 SGHTA and CDR2 FQGNSA. V is trimmed back by 3 bases and J by 4 bases, and the junction contains 6 bases that no gene match accounts for.